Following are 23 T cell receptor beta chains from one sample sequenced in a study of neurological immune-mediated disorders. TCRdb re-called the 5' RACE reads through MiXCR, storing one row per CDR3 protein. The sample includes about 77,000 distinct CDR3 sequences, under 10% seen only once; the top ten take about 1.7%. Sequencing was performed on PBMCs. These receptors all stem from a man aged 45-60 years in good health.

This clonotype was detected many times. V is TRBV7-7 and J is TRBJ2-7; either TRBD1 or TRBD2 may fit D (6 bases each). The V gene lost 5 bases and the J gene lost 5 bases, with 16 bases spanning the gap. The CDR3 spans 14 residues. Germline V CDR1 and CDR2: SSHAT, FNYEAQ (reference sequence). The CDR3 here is CASSPPRGVHEQYF. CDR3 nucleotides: TGTGCCAGCAGCCCCCCGAGGGGGGTTCACGAGCAGTACTTC.

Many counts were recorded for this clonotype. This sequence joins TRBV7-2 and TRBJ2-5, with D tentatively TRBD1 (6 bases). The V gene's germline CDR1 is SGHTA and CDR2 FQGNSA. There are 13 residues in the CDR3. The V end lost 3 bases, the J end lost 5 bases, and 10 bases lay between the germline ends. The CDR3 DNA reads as TGTGCCAGCAGCTTCGACCAGGGGGAGACCCAGTACTTC. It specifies CASSFDQGETQYF. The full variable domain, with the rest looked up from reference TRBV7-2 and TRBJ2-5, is GAGVSQSPSNKVTEKGKDVELRCDPISGHTALYWYRQSLGQGLEFLIYFQGNSAPDKSGLPSDRFSAERTGGSVSTLTIQRTQQEDSAVYLCASSFDQGETQYFGPGTRLLVL.

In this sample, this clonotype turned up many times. The CDR3: CAKRQGIAGELFF. DNA of the CDR3: TGTGCCAAAAGACAGGGAATCGCCGGGGAGCTGTTTTTT. This chain joins TRBV2 and TRBJ2-2, with TRBD1 matching 7 bases. The length of the CDR3 is 13 residues. The J segment lost 6 bases and the V segment lost 10 bases, leaving 8 bases of the junction unmatched. CDR1 is SNHLY, CDR2 FYNNEI, per germline.

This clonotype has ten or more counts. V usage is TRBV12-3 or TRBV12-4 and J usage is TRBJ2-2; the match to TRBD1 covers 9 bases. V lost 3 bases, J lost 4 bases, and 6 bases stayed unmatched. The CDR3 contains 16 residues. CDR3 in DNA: TGTGCCAGCAGTTTGACAGGGGGAAAAGTCACCGGGGAGCTGTTTTTT. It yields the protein CASSLTGGKVTGELFF.

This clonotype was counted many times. This CDR3 is CASLRGGRETQYF. The CDR3 DNA is TGTGCCAGCCTTCGGGGCGGACGGGAGACCCAGTACTTC. This chain connects TRBV28 to TRBJ2-5, with D perhaps matching TRBD1 or TRBD2 (5 bases each). Germline values: CDR1 MDHEN, CDR2 SYDVKM. The V and J ends lost 8 bases and 5 bases respectively, with 15 bases between them. There are 13 residues in the CDR3.

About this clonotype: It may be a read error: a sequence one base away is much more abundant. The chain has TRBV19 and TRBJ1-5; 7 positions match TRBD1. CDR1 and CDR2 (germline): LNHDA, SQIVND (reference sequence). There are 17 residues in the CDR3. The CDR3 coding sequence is TGTGACAGTAGTCCCAGAGTGGGACAGATTAGCAATCAGCCCCAGCATTTT. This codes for CDSSPRVGQISNQPQHF.

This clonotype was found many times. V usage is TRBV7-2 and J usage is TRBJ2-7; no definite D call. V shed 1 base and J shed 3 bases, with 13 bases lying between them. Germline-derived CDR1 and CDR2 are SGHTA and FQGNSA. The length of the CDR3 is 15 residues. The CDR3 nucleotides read TGTGCCAGCAGCTTAGAGGGTGGAGCCTACTACGAGCAGTACTTC. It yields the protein CASSLEGGAYYEQYF.

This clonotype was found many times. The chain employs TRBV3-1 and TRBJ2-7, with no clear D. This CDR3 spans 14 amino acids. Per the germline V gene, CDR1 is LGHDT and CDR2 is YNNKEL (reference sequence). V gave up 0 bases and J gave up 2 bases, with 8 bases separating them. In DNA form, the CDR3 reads TGTGCCAGCAGCCAAGATTTGAGTCCCTACGAGCAGTACTTC. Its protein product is CASSQDLSPYEQYF.

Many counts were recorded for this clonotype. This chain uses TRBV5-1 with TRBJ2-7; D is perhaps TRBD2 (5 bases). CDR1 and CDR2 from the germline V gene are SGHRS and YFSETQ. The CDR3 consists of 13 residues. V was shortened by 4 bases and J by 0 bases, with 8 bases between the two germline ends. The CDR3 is CASSRGNSYEQYF. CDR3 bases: TGCGCCAGCAGCCGGGGAAACTCCTACGAGCAGTACTTC. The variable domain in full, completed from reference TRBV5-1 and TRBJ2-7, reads KAGVTQTPRYLIKTRGQQVTLSCSPISGHRSVSWYQQTPGQGLQFLFEYFSETQRNKGNFPGRFSGRQFSNSRSEMNVSTLELGDSALYLCASSRGNSYEQYFGPGTRLTVT.

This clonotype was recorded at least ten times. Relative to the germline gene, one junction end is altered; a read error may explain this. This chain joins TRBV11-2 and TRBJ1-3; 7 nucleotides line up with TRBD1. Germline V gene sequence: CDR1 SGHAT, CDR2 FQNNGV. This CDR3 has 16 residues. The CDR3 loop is CASRLGDRVTGNTIYF. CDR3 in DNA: TGTGCCAGCAGATTAGGGGACAGAGTGACTGGAAACACCATATATTTT. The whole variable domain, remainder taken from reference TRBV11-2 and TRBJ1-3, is EAGVAQSPRYKIIEKRQSVAFWCNPISGHATLYWYQQILGQGPKLLIQFQNNGVVDDSQLPKDRFSAERLKGVDSTLKIQPAKLEDSAVYLCASRLGDRVTGNTIYFGEGSWLTVV.

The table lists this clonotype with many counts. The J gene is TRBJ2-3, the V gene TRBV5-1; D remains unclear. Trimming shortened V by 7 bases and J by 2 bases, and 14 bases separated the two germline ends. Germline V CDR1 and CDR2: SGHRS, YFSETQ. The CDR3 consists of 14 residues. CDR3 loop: CASQKGQDTDTQYF. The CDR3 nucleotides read TGCGCCAGCCAGAAAGGTCAGGACACAGATACGCAGTATTTT. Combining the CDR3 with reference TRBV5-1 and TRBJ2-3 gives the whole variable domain KAGVTQTPRYLIKTRGQQVTLSCSPISGHRSVSWYQQTPGQGLQFLFEYFSETQRNKGNFPGRFSGRQFSNSRSEMNVSTLELGDSALYLCASQKGQDTDTQYFGPGTRLTVL.

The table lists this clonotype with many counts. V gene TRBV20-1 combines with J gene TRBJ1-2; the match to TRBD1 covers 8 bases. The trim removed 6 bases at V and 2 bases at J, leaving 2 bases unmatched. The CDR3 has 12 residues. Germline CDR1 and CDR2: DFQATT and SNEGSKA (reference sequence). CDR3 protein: CSARQGNYGYTF. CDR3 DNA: TGCAGTGCACGACAGGGGAACTATGGCTACACCTTC.

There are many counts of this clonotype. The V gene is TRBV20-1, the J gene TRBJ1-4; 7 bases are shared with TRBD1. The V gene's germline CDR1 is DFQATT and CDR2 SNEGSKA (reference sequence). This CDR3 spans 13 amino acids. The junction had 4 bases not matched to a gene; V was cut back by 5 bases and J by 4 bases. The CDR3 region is CSAHRGFNEKLFF. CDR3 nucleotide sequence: TGCAGTGCTCACAGGGGTTTTAATGAAAAACTGTTTTTT.

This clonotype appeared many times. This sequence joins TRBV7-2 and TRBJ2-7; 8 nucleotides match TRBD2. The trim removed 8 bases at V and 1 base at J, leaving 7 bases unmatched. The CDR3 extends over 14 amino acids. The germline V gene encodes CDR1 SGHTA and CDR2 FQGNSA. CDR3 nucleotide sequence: TGTGCCAGCGGCAGCCAGCGGGGGTCCTACGAGCAGTACTTC. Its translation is CASGSQRGSYEQYF.

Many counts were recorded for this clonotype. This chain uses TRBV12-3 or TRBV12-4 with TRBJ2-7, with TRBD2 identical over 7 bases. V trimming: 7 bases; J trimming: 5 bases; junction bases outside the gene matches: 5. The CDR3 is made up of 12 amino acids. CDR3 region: CASTLGGNEQYF. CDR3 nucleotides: TGTGCCAGCACCCTGGGGGGGAACGAGCAGTACTTC.

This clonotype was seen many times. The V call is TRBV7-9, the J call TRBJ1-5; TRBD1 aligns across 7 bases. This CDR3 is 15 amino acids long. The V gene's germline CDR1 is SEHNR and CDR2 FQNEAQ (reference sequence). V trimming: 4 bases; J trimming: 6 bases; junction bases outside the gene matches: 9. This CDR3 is CASSSGGQGSQPQHF. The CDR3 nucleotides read TGTGCCAGCAGCTCAGGGGGGCAGGGAAGTCAGCCCCAGCATTTT. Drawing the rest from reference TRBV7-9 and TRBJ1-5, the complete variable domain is DTGVSQNPRHKITKRGQNVTFRCDPISEHNRLYWYRQTLGQGPEFLTYFQNEAQLEKSRLLSDRFSAERPKGSFSTLEIQRTEQGDSAMYLCASSSGGQGSQPQHFGDGTRLSIL.

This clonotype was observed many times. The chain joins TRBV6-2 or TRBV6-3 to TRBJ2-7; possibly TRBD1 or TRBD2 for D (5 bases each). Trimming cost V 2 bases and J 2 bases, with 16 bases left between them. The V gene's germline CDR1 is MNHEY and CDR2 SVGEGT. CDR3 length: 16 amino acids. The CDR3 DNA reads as TGTGCCAGCAGTTACACGAGGGGACGCCGTGCCTACGAGCAGTACTTC. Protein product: CASSYTRGRRAYEQYF.

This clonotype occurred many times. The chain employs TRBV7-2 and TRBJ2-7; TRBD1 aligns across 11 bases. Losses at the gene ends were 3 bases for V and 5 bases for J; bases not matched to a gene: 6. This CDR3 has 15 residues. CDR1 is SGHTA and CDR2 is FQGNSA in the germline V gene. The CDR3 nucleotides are TGTGCCAGCAGCTTGGGCGGGACAGGGGGGCACGAGCAGTACTTC. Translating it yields CASSLGGTGGHEQYF.

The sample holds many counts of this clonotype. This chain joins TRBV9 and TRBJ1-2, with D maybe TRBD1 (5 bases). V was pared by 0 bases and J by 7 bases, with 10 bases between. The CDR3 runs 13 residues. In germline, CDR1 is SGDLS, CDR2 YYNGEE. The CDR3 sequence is CASSVDQGVGYTF. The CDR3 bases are TGTGCCAGCAGCGTAGACCAGGGAGTTGGCTACACCTTC.

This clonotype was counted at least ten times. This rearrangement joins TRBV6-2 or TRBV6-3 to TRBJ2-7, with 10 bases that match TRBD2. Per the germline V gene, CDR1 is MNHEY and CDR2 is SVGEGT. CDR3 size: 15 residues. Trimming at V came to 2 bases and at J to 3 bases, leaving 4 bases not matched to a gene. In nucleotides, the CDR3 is TGTGCCAGCAGTTACCTCCGGACTAGCGGCTACGAGCAGTACTTC. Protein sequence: CASSYLRTSGYEQYF.

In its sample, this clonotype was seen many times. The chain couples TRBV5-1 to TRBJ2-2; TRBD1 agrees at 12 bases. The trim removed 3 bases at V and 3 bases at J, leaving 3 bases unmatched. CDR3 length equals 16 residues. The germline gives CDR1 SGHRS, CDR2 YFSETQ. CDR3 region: CASSWGQGADTGELFF. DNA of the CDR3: TGCGCCAGCAGCTGGGGACAGGGGGCAGACACCGGGGAGCTGTTTTTT.

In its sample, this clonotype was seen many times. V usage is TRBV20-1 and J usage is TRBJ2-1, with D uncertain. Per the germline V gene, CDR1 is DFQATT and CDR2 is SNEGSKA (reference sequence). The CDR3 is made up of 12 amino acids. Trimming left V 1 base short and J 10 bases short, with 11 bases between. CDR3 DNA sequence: TGCAGTGCTAGAGCTGCCTCCCAAGAGCAGTTCTTC. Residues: CSARAASQEQFF.

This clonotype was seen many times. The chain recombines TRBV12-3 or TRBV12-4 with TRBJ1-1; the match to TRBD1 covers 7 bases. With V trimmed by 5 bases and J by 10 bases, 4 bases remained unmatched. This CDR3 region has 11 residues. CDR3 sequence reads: CASSEGQRAFF. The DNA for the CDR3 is TGTGCCAGCAGTGAGGGACAGAGAGCTTTCTTT.